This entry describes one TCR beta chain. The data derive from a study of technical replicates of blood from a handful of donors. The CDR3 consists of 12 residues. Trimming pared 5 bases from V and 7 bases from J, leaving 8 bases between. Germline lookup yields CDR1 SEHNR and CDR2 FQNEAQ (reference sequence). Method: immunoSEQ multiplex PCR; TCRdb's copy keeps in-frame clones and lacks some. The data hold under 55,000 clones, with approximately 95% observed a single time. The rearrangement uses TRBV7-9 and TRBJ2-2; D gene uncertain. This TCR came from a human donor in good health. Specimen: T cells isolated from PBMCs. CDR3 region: CASSEVHGELFF. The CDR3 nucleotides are TGTGCCAGCAGCGAGGTGCACGGGGAGCTGTTTTTT.